The next 5 T cell receptor beta chains were all read from a single sample in a study of T cells in Graves' hyperthyroidism and ophthalmopathy. The CDR3 regions of TCR beta were amplified from RNA transcripts. When the TCR CDR3 underwent first-round RT-PCR, the HTBI primer set was used. One entry per CDR3 protein, called by TCRdb with MiXCR from the multiplex PCR reads. Of approximately 490,000 distinct CDR3 sequences listed, around a fifth were seen once; the top ten hold approximately 49%. Sequencing was done on a sample of blood. The source of these receptors is a woman in her 70s with Graves' ophthalmopathy.

The chain carries TRBV10-1 and TRBJ2-3; 7 bases line up with TRBD1. Germline lookup yields CDR1 WNHNN and CDR2 SYGVQD (reference sequence). CDR3 size: 14 residues. Germline trimming cut 10 bases from V and 1 base from J; bases unmatched to any gene: 8. The CDR3 DNA reads as TGCGCCACCAGCCGGGACAGTCGCACAGATACGCAGTATTTT. Its translation is CATSRDSRTDTQYF.

This sequence joins TRBV7-2 and TRBJ1-1; D is ambiguous. Germline CDR1 is SGHTA and CDR2 is FQGNSA. V was clipped by 1 base and J by 7 bases, with 13 bases between them. This CDR3 has 14 residues. The CDR3 is CASSLGGRAGEAFF. As DNA, the CDR3 is TGTGCCAGCAGCTTAGGAGGGCGGGCCGGTGAAGCTTTCTTT.

The chain is built from TRBV6-1 and TRBJ2-7; no clear D gene. The CDR3 sequence is 13 residues long. V was pared by 4 bases and J by 0 bases, with 7 bases between. Germline CDR1 reads MNHNS; CDR2 reads SASEGT. Here the CDR3 reads CASSGESSYEQYF. Written as DNA, the CDR3 is TGTGCCAGCAGTGGAGAGAGCTCCTACGAGCAGTACTTC.

The V gene is TRBV30, the J gene TRBJ1-2; the D is unclear. Germline CDR1 reads GTSNPN; CDR2 reads SVGIG (reference sequence). V was pared by 3 bases and J by 7 bases, with 15 bases between. The CDR3 is made up of 13 amino acids. The CDR3 coding sequence is TGTGCCTGGAGACAAGGTCCGCAAGGTGGCTACACCTTC. It codes for CAWRQGPQGGYTF. Based on the CDR3 plus reference TRBV30 and TRBJ1-2, the full variable domain is SQTIHQWPATLVQPVGSPLSLECTVEGTSNPNLYWYRQAAGRGLQLLFYSVGIGQISSEVPQNLSASRPQDRQFILSSKKLLLSDSGFYLCAWRQGPQGGYTFGSGTRLTVV.

V usage is TRBV4-3 and J usage is TRBJ2-1; 13 bases map to TRBD2. The CDR3 loop spans 17 amino acids. The V gene's germline CDR1 is LGHNA and CDR2 YSLEER. Trimming cost V 1 base and J 4 bases; bases outside gene matches: 4. The CDR3 DNA follows: TGCGCCAGCAGCCAAGTTGTACTAGCGGGAGGGTACAATGAGCAGTTCTTC. Translating gives CASSQVVLAGGYNEQFF.